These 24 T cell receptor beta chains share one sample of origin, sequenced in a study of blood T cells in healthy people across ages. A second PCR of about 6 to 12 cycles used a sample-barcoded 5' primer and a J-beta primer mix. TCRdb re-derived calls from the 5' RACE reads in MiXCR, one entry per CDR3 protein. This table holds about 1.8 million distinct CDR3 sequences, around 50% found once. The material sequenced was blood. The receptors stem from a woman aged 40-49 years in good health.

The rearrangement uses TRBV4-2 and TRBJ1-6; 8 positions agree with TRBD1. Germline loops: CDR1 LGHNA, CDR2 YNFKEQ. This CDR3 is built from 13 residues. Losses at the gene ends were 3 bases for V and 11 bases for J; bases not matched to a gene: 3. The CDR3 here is CASSQDREAPLHF. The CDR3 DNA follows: TGTGCCAGCAGCCAGGACAGGGAAGCACCCCTCCACTTT.

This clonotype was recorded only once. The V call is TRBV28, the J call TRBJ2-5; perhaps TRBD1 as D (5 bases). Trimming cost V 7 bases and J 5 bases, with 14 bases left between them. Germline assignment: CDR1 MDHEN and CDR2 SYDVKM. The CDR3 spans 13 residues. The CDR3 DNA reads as TGTGCCAGCATCGGACATTTTGGTGAGACCCAGTACTTC. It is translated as CASIGHFGETQYF.

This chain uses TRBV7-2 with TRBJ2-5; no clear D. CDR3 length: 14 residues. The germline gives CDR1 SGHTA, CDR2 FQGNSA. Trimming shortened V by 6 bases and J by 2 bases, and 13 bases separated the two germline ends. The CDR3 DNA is TGTGCCAGCAGTGTAGATTTGGCACAAGAGACCCAGTACTTC. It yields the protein CASSVDLAQETQYF.

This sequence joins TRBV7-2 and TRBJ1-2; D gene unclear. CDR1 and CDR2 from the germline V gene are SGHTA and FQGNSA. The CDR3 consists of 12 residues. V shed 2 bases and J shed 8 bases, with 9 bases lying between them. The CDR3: CASSLQARGYTF. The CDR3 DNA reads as TGTGCCAGCAGCTTACAGGCACGGGGCTACACCTTC.

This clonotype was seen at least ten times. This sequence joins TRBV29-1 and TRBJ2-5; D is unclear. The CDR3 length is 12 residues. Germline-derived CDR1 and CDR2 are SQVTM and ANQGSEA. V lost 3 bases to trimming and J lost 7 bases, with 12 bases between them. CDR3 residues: CSVDSTMGTQYF. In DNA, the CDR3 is TGCAGCGTTGACTCCACTATGGGGACCCAGTACTTC.

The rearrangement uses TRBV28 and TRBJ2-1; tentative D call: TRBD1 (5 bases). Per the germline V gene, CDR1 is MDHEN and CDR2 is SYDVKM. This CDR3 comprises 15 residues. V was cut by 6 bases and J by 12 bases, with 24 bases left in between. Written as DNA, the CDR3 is TGTGCCAGCAGCACCGACAGTGGAAATGTCGGTGGGCAGTTCTTC. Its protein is CASSTDSGNVGGQFF.

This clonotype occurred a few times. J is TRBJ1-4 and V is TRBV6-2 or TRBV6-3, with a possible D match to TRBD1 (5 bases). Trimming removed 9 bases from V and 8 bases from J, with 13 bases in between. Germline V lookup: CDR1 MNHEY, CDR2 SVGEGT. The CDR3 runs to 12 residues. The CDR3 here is CASRDRPEKLFF. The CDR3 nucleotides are TGTGCCAGTCGGGACCGACCGGAAAAACTGTTTTTT.

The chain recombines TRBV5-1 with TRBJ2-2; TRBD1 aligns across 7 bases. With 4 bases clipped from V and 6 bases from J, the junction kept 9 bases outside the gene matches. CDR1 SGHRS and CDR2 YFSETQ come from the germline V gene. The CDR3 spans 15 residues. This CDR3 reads CASSLYRGEAGELFF. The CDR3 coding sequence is TGCGCCAGCAGCCTGTACAGGGGAGAAGCCGGGGAGCTGTTTTTT.

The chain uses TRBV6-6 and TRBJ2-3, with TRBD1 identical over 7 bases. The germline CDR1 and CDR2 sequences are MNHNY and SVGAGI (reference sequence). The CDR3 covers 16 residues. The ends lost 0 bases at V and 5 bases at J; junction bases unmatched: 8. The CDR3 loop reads CASSYSGEGAVDTQYF. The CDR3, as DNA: TGTGCCAGCAGTTACTCGGGCGAGGGGGCGGTAGATACGCAGTATTTT.

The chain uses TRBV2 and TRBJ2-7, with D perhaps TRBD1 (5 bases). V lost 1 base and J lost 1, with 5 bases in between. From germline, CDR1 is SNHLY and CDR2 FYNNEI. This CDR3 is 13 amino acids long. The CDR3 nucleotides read TGTGCCAGCAGTGAAGAGGGGTCCTACGAGCAGTACTTC. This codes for CASSEEGSYEQYF. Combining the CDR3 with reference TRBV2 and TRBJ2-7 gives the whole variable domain EPEVTQTPSHQVTQMGQEVILRCVPISNHLYFYWYRQILGQKVEFLVSFYNNEISEKSEIFDDQFSVERPDGSNFTLKIRSTKLEDSAMYFCASSEEGSYEQYFGPGTRLTVT.

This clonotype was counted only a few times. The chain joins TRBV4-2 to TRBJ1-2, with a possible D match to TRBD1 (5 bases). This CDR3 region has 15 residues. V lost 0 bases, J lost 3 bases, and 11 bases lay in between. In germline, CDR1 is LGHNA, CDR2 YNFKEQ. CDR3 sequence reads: CASSQDVGGDYGYTF. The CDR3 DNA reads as TGTGCCAGCAGCCAAGACGTTGGGGGTGACTATGGCTACACCTTC.

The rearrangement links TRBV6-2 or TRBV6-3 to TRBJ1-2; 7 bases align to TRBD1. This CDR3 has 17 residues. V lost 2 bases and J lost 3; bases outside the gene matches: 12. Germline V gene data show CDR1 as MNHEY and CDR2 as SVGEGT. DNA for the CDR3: TGTGCCAGCAGTTACAGGTCACAGGGGCGCAGAGACTATGGCTACACCTTC. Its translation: CASSYRSQGRRDYGYTF.

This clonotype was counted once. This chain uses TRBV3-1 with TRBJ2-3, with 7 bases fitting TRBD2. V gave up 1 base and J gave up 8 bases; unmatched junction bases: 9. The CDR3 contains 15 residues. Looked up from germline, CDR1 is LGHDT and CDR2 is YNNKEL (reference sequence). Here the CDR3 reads CASSQVPAGESTQYF. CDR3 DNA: TGTGCCAGCAGCCAAGTACCGGCGGGGGAAAGTACGCAGTATTTT.

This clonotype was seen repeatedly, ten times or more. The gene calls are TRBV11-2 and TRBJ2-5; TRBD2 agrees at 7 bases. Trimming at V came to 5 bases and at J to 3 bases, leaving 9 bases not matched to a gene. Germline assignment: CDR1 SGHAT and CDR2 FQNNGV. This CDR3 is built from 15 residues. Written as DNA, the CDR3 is TGTGCCAGCAGCCACGGGGGGAACCTTAAAGAGACCCAGTACTTC. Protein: CASSHGGNLKETQYF. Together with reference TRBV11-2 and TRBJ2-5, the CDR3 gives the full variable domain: EAGVAQSPRYKIIEKRQSVAFWCNPISGHATLYWYQQILGQGPKLLIQFQNNGVVDDSQLPKDRFSAERLKGVDSTLKIQPAKLEDSAVYLCASSHGGNLKETQYFGPGTRLLVL.

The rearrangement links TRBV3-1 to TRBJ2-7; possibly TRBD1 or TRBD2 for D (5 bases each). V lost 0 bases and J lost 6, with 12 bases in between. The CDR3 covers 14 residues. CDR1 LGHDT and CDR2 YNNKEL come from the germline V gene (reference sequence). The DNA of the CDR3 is TGTGCCAGCAGCCAAGATTTGCCCGGGGCCGAGCAGTACTTC. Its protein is CASSQDLPGAEQYF.

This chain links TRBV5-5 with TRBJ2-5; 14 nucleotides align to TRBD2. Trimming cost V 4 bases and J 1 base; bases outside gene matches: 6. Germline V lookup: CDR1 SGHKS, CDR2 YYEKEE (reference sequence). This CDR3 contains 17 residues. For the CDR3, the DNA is TGTGCCAGCAGCCCGGGACTAGCGGGGGCCCTCCAAGAGACCCAGTACTTC. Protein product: CASSPGLAGALQETQYF.

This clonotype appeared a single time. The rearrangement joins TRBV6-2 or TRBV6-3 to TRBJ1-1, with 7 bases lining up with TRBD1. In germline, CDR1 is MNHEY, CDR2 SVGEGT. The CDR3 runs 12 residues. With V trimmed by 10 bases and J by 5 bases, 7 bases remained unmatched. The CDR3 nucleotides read TGTGCCATCCAACGCAGGGGGACTGAAGCTTTCTTT. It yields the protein CAIQRRGTEAFF.

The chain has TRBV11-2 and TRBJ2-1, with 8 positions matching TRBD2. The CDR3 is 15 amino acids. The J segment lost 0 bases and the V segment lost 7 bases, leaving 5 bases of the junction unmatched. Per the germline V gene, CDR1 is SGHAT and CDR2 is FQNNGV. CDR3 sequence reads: CASTIGGASYNEQFF. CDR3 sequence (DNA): TGTGCCAGCACCATCGGGGGGGCCTCCTACAATGAGCAGTTCTTC.

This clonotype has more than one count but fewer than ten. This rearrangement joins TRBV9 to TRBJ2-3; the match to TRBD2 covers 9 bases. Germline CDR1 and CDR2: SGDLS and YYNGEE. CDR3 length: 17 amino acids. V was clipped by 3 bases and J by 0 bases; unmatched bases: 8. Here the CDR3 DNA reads TGTGCCAGCAGCGGGGGACTAGCAGGGCCTAGCACAGATACGCAGTATTTT. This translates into CASSGGLAGPSTDTQYF.

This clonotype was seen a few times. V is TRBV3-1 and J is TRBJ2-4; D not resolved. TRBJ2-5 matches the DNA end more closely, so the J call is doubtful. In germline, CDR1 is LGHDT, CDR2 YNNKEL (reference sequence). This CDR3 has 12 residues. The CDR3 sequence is CASATRTETQYF. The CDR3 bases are TGTGCCAGCGCGACCCGGACAGAGACCCAGTACTTC.

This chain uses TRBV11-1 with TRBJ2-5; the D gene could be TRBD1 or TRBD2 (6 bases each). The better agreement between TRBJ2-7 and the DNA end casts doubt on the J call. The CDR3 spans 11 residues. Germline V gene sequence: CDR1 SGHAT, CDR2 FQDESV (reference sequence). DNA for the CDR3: TGTGCCAGCCGGGGGCTTCGCGAGCAGTACTTC. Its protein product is CASRGLREQYF.

The CDR3 protein is CSARVQVANYGYTF. In nucleotides, the CDR3 is TGCAGTGCTAGAGTACAGGTTGCTAACTATGGCTACACCTTC. The J gene is TRBJ1-2, the V gene TRBV20-1, with D tentatively TRBD1 (5 bases). The germline CDR1 and CDR2 sequences are DFQATT and SNEGSKA (reference sequence). The CDR3 is 14 residues long. V lost 1 base to trimming and J lost 0 bases, with 9 bases between them.

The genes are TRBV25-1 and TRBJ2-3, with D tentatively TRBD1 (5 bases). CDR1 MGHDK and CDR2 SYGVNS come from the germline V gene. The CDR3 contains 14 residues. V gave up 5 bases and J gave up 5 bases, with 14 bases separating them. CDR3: CASSKRGGRDTQYF. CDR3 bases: TGTGCCAGCAGTAAAAGGGGCGGACGAGATACGCAGTATTTT.

DNA for the CDR3: TGTGCCAGCAGTTTCGGACAAAATACGCAGTATTTT. Translated: CASSFGQNTQYF. The chain joins TRBV28 to TRBJ2-3; TRBD1 might be the D (5 bases). Germline lookup yields CDR1 MDHEN and CDR2 SYDVKM. The CDR3 consists of 12 residues. V was shortened by 3 bases and J by 7 bases, with 8 bases between the two germline ends. Full variable domain (missing parts from reference TRBV28 and TRBJ2-3): DVKVTQSSRYLVKRTGEKVFLECVQDMDHENMFWYRQDPGLGLRLIYFSYDVKMKEKGDIPEGYSVSREKKERFSLILESASTNQTSMYLCASSFGQNTQYFGPGTRLTVL.